The 20 T cell receptor beta chains below all came from one sample that was sequenced in a study of monozygotic twins with inflammatory bowel disease. TCRdb reprocessed the 5' RACE reads, with one entry per CDR3 protein and no DNA. Its table lists 300,000 to 400,000 distinct CDR3 sequences. Sequencing was carried out using blood. The receptors come from a human donor with ulcerative colitis or Crohn's disease, or a healthy co-twin of an affected twin (not recorded which).

The chain uses TRBV7-8 and TRBJ1-1; TCRdb picks TRBD1, but there is no DNA to check that call. The CDR3 extends over 15 amino acids. Germline V gene lookup returns CDR1 SGHVS and CDR2 FQNEAQ. CDR3 sequence reads: CASSGRTGGNTEAFF.

The rearrangement uses TRBV10-3 and TRBJ2-5; the D call from TCRdb, TRBD1, cannot be confirmed without DNA. There are 15 residues in the CDR3. Germline CDR1 ENHRY, CDR2 SYGVKD. The CDR3 protein is CAISRGGGDSETQYF.

The rearrangement uses TRBV5-1 and TRBJ2-5; TCRdb picks TRBD2, but there is no DNA to check that call. The CDR3 extends over 16 amino acids. In germline, CDR1 is SGHRS, CDR2 YFSETQ. CDR3 loop: CASSSGGAISQETQYF.

The J gene is TRBJ2-2, the V gene TRBV9; TCRdb's D call of TRBD2 is untestable without DNA. The CDR3 loop spans 16 amino acids. Germline assignment: CDR1 SGDLS and CDR2 YYNGEE. The CDR3 here is CASSANQGGATGELFF.

The V and J genes are TRBV7-9 and TRBJ2-7. Germline CDR1 and CDR2: SEHNR and FQNEAQ (reference sequence). The CDR3 is 13 amino acids. This CDR3 reads CASSSNEAYEQYF.

The chain recombines TRBV27 with TRBJ2-7; the TCRdb call, TRBD2, lacks DNA for checking. CDR3 size: 16 residues. Germline values: CDR1 MNHEY, CDR2 SMNVEV (reference sequence). The CDR3 spells CASSSRLAGGPGEQYF.

The chain couples TRBV14 to TRBJ2-3; without DNA, the TCRdb call of TRBD2 cannot be checked. The CDR3 is 15 amino acids. Germline V lookup: CDR1 SGHDN, CDR2 FVKESK. The CDR3 loop is CASSQGDSLADTQYF.

The CDR3 region is CASSWTGGETQYF. This rearrangement joins TRBV7-3 to TRBJ2-5; with no DNA, the TCRdb D assignment of TRBD1 cannot be verified. Germline CDR1 SGHTA, CDR2 FQGTGA. This CDR3 is built from 13 residues.

The J gene is TRBJ2-2, the V gene TRBV6-2 or TRBV6-3; TCRdb names TRBD1, which stays unverified in the absence of DNA. Germline V gene lookup returns CDR1 MNHEY and CDR2 SVGEGT. The CDR3 sequence is 19 residues long. This chain's CDR3 is CASSFLLGGWTGVTGELFF.

V and J are TRBV7-6 and TRBJ1-1. The CDR3 totals 14 residues. Per the germline V gene, CDR1 is SGHVS and CDR2 is FNYEAQ. This chain's CDR3 is CASSLAGGDGEAFF.

The CDR3 protein is CASSYGVEETQYF. V gene TRBV10-1 combines with J gene TRBJ2-5. The CDR3 is 13 residues long. Germline V CDR1 and CDR2: WNHNN, SYGVQD (reference sequence).

The V call is TRBV29-1, the J call TRBJ1-5; TCRdb names TRBD1, which stays unverified in the absence of DNA. This CDR3 contains 14 residues. From germline, CDR1 is SQVTM and CDR2 ANQGSEA. CDR3 loop: CSVVPPGPNQPQHF.

The chain combines TRBV5-1 with TRBJ1-1. The CDR3 totals 13 residues. CDR1 is SGHRS, CDR2 YFSETQ, per germline. CDR3 sequence: CASSEGGVPEAFF.

This chain connects TRBV6-5 to TRBJ2-3; lacking DNA, the TRBD2 call made by TCRdb goes unchecked. Germline V gene lookup returns CDR1 MNHEY and CDR2 SVGAGI. The CDR3 consists of 17 residues. The CDR3 sequence is CASRNSGLAGGADTQYF.

V and J are TRBV27 and TRBJ2-6; lacking DNA, the TRBD2 call made by TCRdb goes unchecked. CDR3 size: 15 residues. CDR1 and CDR2 (germline): MNHEY, SMNVEV (reference sequence). The CDR3 sequence: CASSFAGAGANVLTF.

This rearrangement joins TRBV12-3 or TRBV12-4 to TRBJ2-7; TCRdb reports TRBD1, a call that lacks DNA to check it against. There are 14 residues in the CDR3. CDR3 protein: CASSYGQGVYEQYF.

The gene calls are TRBV10-3 and TRBJ2-1; TCRdb returns TRBD1, unconfirmable since there is no DNA. The length of the CDR3 is 14 residues. Germline V gene data show CDR1 as ENHRY and CDR2 as SYGVKD. This chain's CDR3 is CAIRQGGSYNEQFF.

The rearrangement joins TRBV12-3 or TRBV12-4 to TRBJ2-3; TCRdb names TRBD1, which stays unverified in the absence of DNA. This CDR3 spans 13 amino acids. The chain's CDR3 is CASWGGGTDTQYF.

The chain joins TRBV19 to TRBJ1-2. Looked up from germline, CDR1 is LNHDA and CDR2 is SQIVND (reference sequence). The CDR3 is made up of 12 amino acids. CDR3 sequence reads: CASSWEPYGYTF.

The chain carries TRBV10-1 and TRBJ2-3; no DNA is available, so the TRBD2 call from TCRdb remains unchecked. CDR1 is WNHNN, CDR2 SYGVQD, per germline (reference sequence). The CDR3 length is 19 residues. CDR3 sequence: CASSESDQRGITSTDTQYF.